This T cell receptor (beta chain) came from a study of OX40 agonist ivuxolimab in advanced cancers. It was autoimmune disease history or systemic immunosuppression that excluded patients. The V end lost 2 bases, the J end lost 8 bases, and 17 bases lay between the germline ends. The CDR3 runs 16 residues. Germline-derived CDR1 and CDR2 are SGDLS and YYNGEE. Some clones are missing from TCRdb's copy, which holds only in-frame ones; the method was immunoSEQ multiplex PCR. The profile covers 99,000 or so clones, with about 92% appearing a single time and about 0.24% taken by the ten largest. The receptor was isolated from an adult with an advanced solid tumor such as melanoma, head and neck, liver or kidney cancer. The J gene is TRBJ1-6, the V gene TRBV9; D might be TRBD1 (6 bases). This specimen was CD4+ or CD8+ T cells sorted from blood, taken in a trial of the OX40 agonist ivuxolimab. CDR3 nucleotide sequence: TGTGCCAGCAGCGTCGACACGACAGGTTTAGATTCACCCCTCCACTTT. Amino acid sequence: CASSVDTTGLDSPLHF.